This entry lists 7 T cell receptor beta chains sequenced from one sample in a study of T cell responses to AZD1222 COVID-19 vaccine. Sequenced by immunoSEQ multiplex PCR; TCRdb stores in-frame clones only, minus some. The repertoire has around 66,000 clones, around 74% of them found once; the top ten carry roughly 25%. The specimen was peripheral blood, collected on day 0 of MenACWY control vaccination. These receptors all stem from an adult in good health.

The genes are TRBV10-1 and TRBJ1-2; D unresolved. The CDR3 runs to 15 residues. CDR1 is WNHNN, CDR2 SYGVQD, per germline (reference sequence). Trimming cost V 4 bases and J 5 bases, with 17 bases left between them. The CDR3 loop is CASSVRSSFKYGYTF. CDR3 DNA sequence: TGCGCCAGCAGTGTCCGGAGCTCCTTCAAGTATGGCTACACCTTC.

This chain joins TRBV14 and TRBJ2-2; D may be TRBD2 (6 bases). Trimming removed 0 bases at V and 6 bases at J, with 14 bases between. This CDR3 is built from 16 residues. The germline gives CDR1 SGHDN, CDR2 FVKESK. CDR3 sequence: CASSQEGWRDPGELFF. Written as DNA, the CDR3 is TGTGCCAGCAGCCAAGAAGGTTGGAGGGACCCCGGGGAGCTGTTTTTT.

The genes are TRBV5-1 and TRBJ1-5, with a tentative D call TRBD1 (5 bases). The CDR3 spans 15 residues. V shed 1 base and J shed 5 bases, with 13 bases lying between them. Looked up from germline, CDR1 is SGHRS and CDR2 is YFSETQ. The CDR3 coding sequence is TGCGCCAGCAGCTTGTTCCCCGGGACCGATCAGCCCCAGCATTTT. Encoded protein: CASSLFPGTDQPQHF.

The V and J genes are TRBV19 and TRBJ1-5; the D is unclear. Trimming took off 4 bases at V and 7 bases at J, with 8 bases between the two ends. CDR1 LNHDA and CDR2 SQIVND come from the germline V gene (reference sequence). The CDR3 is made up of 12 amino acids. CDR3 nucleotide sequence: TGTGCCAGTAGTAACCAACGGCAGCCCCAGCATTTT. Protein sequence: CASSNQRQPQHF.

The chain employs TRBV7-8 and TRBJ2-7; no reliable D call. The CDR3 has 13 amino acids. CDR1 is SGHVS and CDR2 is FQNEAQ in the germline V gene. Trimming cost V 0 bases and J 7 bases, with 10 bases left between them. The CDR3 DNA sequence: TGTGCCAGCAGCTTAGCGCGTTTAGGAGAGCAGTACTTC. This sequence encodes CASSLARLGEQYF.

This clone was seen many times. The chain recombines TRBV9 with TRBJ2-1, with a weak D call TRBD1 (6 bases). Deletions cut 3 bases from V and 0 bases from J, with 13 bases between. This CDR3 is built from 16 residues. The germline V gene has CDR1 SGDLS and CDR2 YYNGEE. The CDR3 loop is CASSASQGSSYNEQFF. The CDR3 DNA follows: TGTGCCAGCAGCGCCTCACAGGGAAGCTCCTACAATGAGCAGTTCTTC.

This chain joins TRBV6-2 or TRBV6-3 and TRBJ2-2; TRBD1 or TRBD2 may be the D gene (5 bases each). The V end lost 2 bases, the J end lost 5 bases, and 9 bases lay between the germline ends. The CDR3 has 14 amino acids. The germline CDR1 and CDR2 sequences are MNHEY and SVGEGT. The CDR3 is CASSYEGFTGELFF. The CDR3, as DNA: TGTGCCAGCAGTTACGAGGGGTTTACCGGGGAGCTGTTTTTT.